This T cell receptor (beta chain) was identified during a study of molecular identifiers for immune sequencing clone quantification. This clonotype was counted at least ten times. One entry per CDR3 protein, called by TCRdb with MiXCR from the PCR reads. This sample has about 9,800 distinct CDR3 sequences, with approximately 19% found just once. The sample comprised naive CD8+ T cells from blood, with Jurkat cell RNA spiked in. The subset denotes: FACS-sorted CD8+CD4-CCR7+CD45RA+ naive T cells. The receptor's source is a human donor in good health. Some libraries in this study had Jurkat cell RNA spiked in.

CDR3 bases: TGTGCCAGCAAGAAGGACGGCCAGCCCCAGCATTTT. This sequence encodes CASKKDGQPQHF. V gene TRBV12-3 or TRBV12-4 combines with J gene TRBJ1-5, with D uncertain. The V end lost 7 bases, the J end lost 7 bases, and 11 bases lay between the germline ends. The CDR3 covers 12 residues.